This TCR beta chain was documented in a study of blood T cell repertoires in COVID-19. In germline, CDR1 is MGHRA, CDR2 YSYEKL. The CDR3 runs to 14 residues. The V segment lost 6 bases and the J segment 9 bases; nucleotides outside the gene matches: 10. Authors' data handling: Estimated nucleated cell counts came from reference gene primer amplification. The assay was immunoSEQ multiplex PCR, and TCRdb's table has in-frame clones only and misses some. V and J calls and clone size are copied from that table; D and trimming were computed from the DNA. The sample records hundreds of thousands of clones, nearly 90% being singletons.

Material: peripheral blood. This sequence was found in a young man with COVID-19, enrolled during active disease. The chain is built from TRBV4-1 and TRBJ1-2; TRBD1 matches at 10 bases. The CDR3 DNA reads TGCGCCAGCAGGCGACAGGGGGCCCTTGATAGCTACACCTTC. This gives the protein CASRRQGALDSYTF.